This T cell receptor beta chain emerged from a study of Ad26.COV2.S vaccination and SARS-CoV-2 variants. Across the whole study: Ad26.COV2.S, an intramuscular injection, was given once or twice 56 days apart.

The method was immunoSEQ multiplex PCR; TCRdb's version includes in-frame clones alone and lacks a portion of them. Of 350,000 to 500,000 clones listed, roughly 89% are singletons. Treatment given: 19 received Ad26.COV2.S at low or high dose, single or two shots; roughly five received placebo; per-sample allocation not given. After the first vaccine or placebo injection, samples were drawn on day 63. The V gene lost 6 bases and the J gene lost 1 base, with 15 bases spanning the gap. The CDR3 loop spans 15 amino acids. Germline lookup yields CDR1 SGHTA and CDR2 FQGNSA. V gene TRBV7-2 combines with J gene TRBJ1-1; D is undetermined. Sequences were derived from peripheral blood, sampled in a trial of Ad26.COV2.S vaccine versus placebo. The receptor was derived from a person aged 18-65 years who received the Ad26.COV2.S COVID-19 vaccine or a placebo. CDR3 residues: CASSLGLVTNTEAFF. The CDR3 DNA sequence: TGTGCCAGCAGTCTAGGGTTAGTTACGAACACTGAAGCTTTCTTT.